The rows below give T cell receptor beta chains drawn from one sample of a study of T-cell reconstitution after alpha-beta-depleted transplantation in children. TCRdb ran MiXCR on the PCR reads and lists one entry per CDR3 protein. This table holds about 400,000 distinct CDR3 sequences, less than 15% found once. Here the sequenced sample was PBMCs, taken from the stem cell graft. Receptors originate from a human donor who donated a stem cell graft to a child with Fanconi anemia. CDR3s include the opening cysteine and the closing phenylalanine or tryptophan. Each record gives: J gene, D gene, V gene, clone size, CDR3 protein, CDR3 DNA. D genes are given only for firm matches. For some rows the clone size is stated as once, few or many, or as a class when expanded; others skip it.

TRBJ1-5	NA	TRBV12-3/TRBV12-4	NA	CASSLYGSNQPQHF	TGTGCCAGCAGCCTATATGGAAGCAATCAGCCCCAGCATTTT
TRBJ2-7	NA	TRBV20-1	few	CSARSGDGYEQYF	TGCAGTGCTAGATCGGGGGACGGCTACGAGCAGTACTTC
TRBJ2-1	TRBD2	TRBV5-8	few	CASSLTSGWVEQFF	TGTGCCAGCAGCTTGACTAGCGGGTGGGTGGAGCAGTTCTTC
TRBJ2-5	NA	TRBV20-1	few	CSAREGWSTIQETQYF	TGCAGTGCTAGAGAGGGTTGGTCGACTATTCAAGAGACCCAGTACTTC
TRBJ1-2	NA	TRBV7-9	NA	CASSLATPGGGYTF	TGTGCCAGCAGCTTAGCGACTCCCGGCGGGGGCTACACCTTC
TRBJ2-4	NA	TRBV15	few	CATSRDRGGLNIQYF	TGTGCCACCAGCAGAGACCGGGGAGGCCTAAACATTCAGTACTTC
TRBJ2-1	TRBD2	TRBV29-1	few	CSVESGGFVAGALEHEQFF	TGCAGCGTTGAATCGGGGGGGTTTGTAGCGGGGGCCTTGGAGCATGAGCAGTTCTTC
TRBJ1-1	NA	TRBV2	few	CASSEGVPGTEAFF	TGTGCCAGCAGTGAGGGTGTGCCGGGCACTGAAGCTTTCTTT
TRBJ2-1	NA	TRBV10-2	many	CASSQPDSIGDEQFF	TGCGCCAGCAGCCAACCCGACAGTATTGGGGATGAGCAGTTCTTC
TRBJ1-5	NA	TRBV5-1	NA	CASSLAGVDQGNQPQHF	TGCGCCAGCAGCCTGGCCGGGGTGGACCAGGGCAATCAGCCCCAGCATTTT
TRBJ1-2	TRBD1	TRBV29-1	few	CSVEPGDRGGGYTF	TGCAGCGTTGAACCTGGGGACAGGGGAGGCGGCTACACCTTC
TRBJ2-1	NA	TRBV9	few	CASSVAYNEQFF	TGTGCCAGCAGCGTCGCTTACAATGAGCAGTTCTTC
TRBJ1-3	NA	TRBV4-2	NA	CASSQDRGLLSGNTIYF	TGTGCCAGCAGCCAAGATCGAGGCTTACTCTCTGGAAACACCATATATTTT
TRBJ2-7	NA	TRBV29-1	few	CSVGATGSSYEQYF	TGCAGCGTTGGGGCTACAGGGAGCAGTTACGAGCAGTACTTC
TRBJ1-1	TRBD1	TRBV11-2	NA	CASSARTGALNTEAFF	TGTGCCAGCAGCGCGCGGACAGGGGCCCTGAACACTGAAGCTTTCTTT
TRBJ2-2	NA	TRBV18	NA	CASSPPGALTSNTGELFF	TGTGCCAGCTCACCACCAGGTGCACTAACTTCGAACACCGGGGAGCTGTTTTTT
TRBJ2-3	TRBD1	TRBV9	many	CASSVGGQGMDTQYF	TGTGCCAGCAGCGTAGGGGGACAGGGGATGGATACGCAGTATTTT
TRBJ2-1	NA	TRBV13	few	CASSLDHRGGEQFF	TGTGCCAGCAGCTTAGATCATCGAGGAGGTGAGCAGTTCTTC
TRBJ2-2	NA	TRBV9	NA	CASSAAELSTGELFF	TGTGCCAGCAGCGCAGCAGAGTTGAGCACCGGGGAGCTGTTTTTT
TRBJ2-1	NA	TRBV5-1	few	CASSLLTASNNEQFF	TGCGCCAGCAGCTTGTTAACAGCTTCAAACAATGAGCAGTTCTTC
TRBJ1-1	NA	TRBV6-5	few	CASSYAVAGSTEAFF	TGTGCCAGCAGTTACGCCGTGGCAGGGAGCACTGAAGCTTTCTTT
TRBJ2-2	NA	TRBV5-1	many	CASSLIGLTNTGELFF	TGCGCCAGCAGCTTGATAGGGCTGACGAACACCGGGGAGCTGTTTTTT
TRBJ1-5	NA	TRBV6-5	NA	CASSYSRGQPQHF	TGTGCCAGCAGTTACTCTCGAGGGCAGCCCCAGCATTTT
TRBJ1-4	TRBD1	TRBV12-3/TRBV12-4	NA	CASSSVRGRWEKLFF	TGTGCCAGCAGTTCAGTAAGGGGGCGTTGGGAAAAACTGTTTTTT
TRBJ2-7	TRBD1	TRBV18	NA	CASSRAGGEDEQYF	TGTGCCAGCTCACGGGCAGGGGGCGAAGACGAGCAGTACTTC